The 3 T cell receptor beta chains below were found in one sample sequenced in a study of spatial heterogeneity in lung cancer. Time point indicated: blood at routine non-recurrence follow-up after resection. Sequencing was performed on whole RNA extracted from tumor and nontumor lung tissue, or from frozen PBMC, and the material was left unsorted. TCRdb redid the calling of the 5' RACE reads with MiXCR, one entry per CDR3 protein. The sample shows about 120,000 distinct CDR3 sequences, approximately 12% of them seen only once. The specimen comprised PBMCs, sampled at follow-up. The receptors were gathered from a male donor with early-stage non-small cell lung cancer.

This clonotype was detected a few times. This rearrangement joins TRBV11-2 to TRBJ2-3, with 8 nucleotides matching TRBD2. The trim removed 3 bases at V and 0 bases at J, leaving 8 bases unmatched. CDR1 SGHAT and CDR2 FQNNGV come from the germline V gene. This CDR3 contains 17 residues. The CDR3 nucleotides are TGTGCCAGCAGCTTTTCTCGGCGGGGGGATAGCACAGATACGCAGTATTTT. Its translation: CASSFSRRGDSTDTQYF.

This clonotype was seen a few times. The chain recombines TRBV2 with TRBJ2-2; tentatively, D is TRBD1 (7 bases). The CDR3 length is 16 residues. V lost 8 bases, J lost 5 bases, and 21 bases lay in between. Germline-derived CDR1 and CDR2 are SNHLY and FYNNEI. The DNA of the CDR3 is TGTGCCAGCCAGGGAGGCACAGGGGTTGTAACCGGGGAGCTGTTTTTT. It is translated as CASQGGTGVVTGELFF.

Many counts were recorded for this clonotype. This chain connects TRBV28 to TRBJ2-7; TRBD1 matches 7 bases. Germline V gives CDR1 MDHEN, CDR2 SYDVKM. The junction had 4 bases not matched to a gene; V was cut back by 6 bases and J by 2 bases. The CDR3 runs to 13 residues. The CDR3 DNA is TGTGCCAGCAGATCGGGACAGACCTACGAGCAGTACTTC. This sequence encodes CASRSGQTYEQYF.